Listed below are T cell receptor beta chains from one sample, sequenced in a study of blood T cell repertoires in COVID-19. The table came from immunoSEQ multiplex PCR; TCRdb's copy has only in-frame clones and leaves some out. The table records approximately 240,000 clones, approximately 83% of them present only once. Source material: peripheral blood. These receptors all stem from a human donor in a cohort sampled during active COVID-19. The CDR3 runs from the conserved cysteine through the conserved F or W. A D gene is named only where the DNA matches it firmly. Clone size, where shown, is once, few, many, or a class for clones that have expanded.

V gene,D gene,J gene,clone size,CDR3 protein,CDR3 DNA
TRBV11-2,-,TRBJ2-1,-,CASSRGNEQFF,TGTGCCAGCAGCCGGGGGAATGAGCAGTTCTTC
TRBV27,TRBD2,TRBJ2-1,-,CASSLAGGSYNEQFF,TGTGCCAGCAGTTTAGCGGGAGGGTCCTACAATGAGCAGTTCTTC
TRBV7-9,-,TRBJ2-1,-,CASSPAGSSYNEQFF,TGTGCCAGCAGTCCCGCGGGGAGCTCCTACAATGAGCAGTTCTTC
TRBV7-9,TRBD2,TRBJ2-4,-,CASSLSGGASKNIQYF,TGTGCCAGCAGCTTAAGCGGGGGGGCGTCCAAAAACATTCAGTACTTC
TRBV7-9,TRBD1,TRBJ1-2,-,CASSSTGGINYGYTF,TGTGCCAGCAGCTCCACAGGGGGCATTAACTATGGCTACACCTTC
TRBV6-5,-,TRBJ2-7,-,CASRGGGHEQYF,TGTGCCAGCCGAGGAGGGGGCCACGAGCAGTACTTC
TRBV30,TRBD1,TRBJ1-2,-,CAWSVKGQPFYGYTF,TGTGCCTGGAGTGTAAAGGGACAGCCATTCTATGGCTACACCTTC
TRBV9,TRBD2,TRBJ2-3,-,CASSVAGLAGAPGDTQYF,TGTGCCAGCAGCGTAGCCGGCCTAGCGGGGGCCCCGGGAGATACGCAGTATTTT
TRBV14,-,TRBJ1-2,-,CASSPFVNYGYTF,TGTGCCAGCAGCCCATTTGTCAACTATGGCTACACCTTC
TRBV12-5,TRBD1,TRBJ2-4,-,CASGGTGTGGIIQYF,TGTGCTAGTGGTGGGACCGGGACAGGGGGCATCATTCAGTACTTC
TRBV7-9,-,TRBJ1-6,-,CASSPSGGAHSPLHF,TGTGCCAGCAGCCCCTCTGGGGGGGCGCATTCACCCCTCCACTTT
TRBV18,-,TRBJ2-5,-,CASSPRQTYQETQYF,TGTGCCAGCTCACCGAGACAAACGTACCAAGAGACCCAGTACTTC
TRBV18,TRBD2,TRBJ2-3,-,CASSPPARLRTSGRGTQYF,TGTGCCAGCTCACCCCCCGCGCGACTAAGGACTAGCGGGAGGGGAACGCAGTATTTT
TRBV18,TRBD2,TRBJ2-3,-,CASSPASGADTQYF,TGTGCCAGCTCACCCGCTAGCGGGGCGGATACGCAGTATTTT
TRBV5-1,TRBD2,TRBJ2-3,few,CASSLGGGSFDTQYF,TGCGCCAGCAGCTTGGGAGGCGGGAGCTTTGATACGCAGTATTTT
TRBV29-1,TRBD1,TRBJ1-5,-,CSVAGGQGQPQHF,TGCAGCGTTGCAGGGGGACAGGGTCAGCCCCAGCATTTT
TRBV12-3/TRBV12-4,TRBD1,TRBJ1-1,-,CASSPGQGVRAFF,TGTGCCAGCAGCCCGGGACAGGGGGTCAGGGCTTTCTTT
TRBV14,-,TRBJ2-1,-,CASSHRIGGSSYNEQFF,TGTGCCAGCAGCCACCGCATAGGCGGATCCTCCTACAATGAGCAGTTCTTC
TRBV29-1,-,TRBJ2-7,-,CSVSLQMGHSYEQYF,TGCAGCGTTTCTCTTCAGATGGGCCACTCCTACGAGCAGTACTTC
TRBV18,-,TRBJ1-5,-,CASSSQGWDQPQHF,TGTGCCAGCTCATCCCAGGGGTGGGATCAGCCCCAGCATTTT
TRBV7-2,TRBD1,TRBJ2-7,-,CASSLDQGAHEQYF,TGTGCCAGCAGCTTAGACCAGGGGGCACACGAGCAGTACTTC
TRBV27,TRBD1,TRBJ1-4,-,CASSYRGLGNEKLFF,TGTGCCAGCAGTTACAGGGGGTTGGGTAATGAAAAACTGTTTTTT
TRBV5-1,TRBD2,TRBJ2-1,-,CASSLAGASNNEQFF,TGCGCCAGCAGTTTAGCGGGAGCGTCCAACAATGAGCAGTTCTTC
TRBV3-1/TRBV3-2,TRBD2,TRBJ2-5,few,CASSPATSGHTVQYF,TGTGCCAGCAGCCCTGCGACTAGCGGCCATACGGTCCAGTACTTC
TRBV3-1/TRBV3-2,TRBD2,TRBJ2-3,-,CASSQVYASGSTDTQYF,TGTGCCAGCAGCCAAGTTTACGCTAGCGGATCCACAGATACGCAGTATTTT
TRBV5-6,TRBD1,TRBJ1-1,-,CASSVGQGTTLGAFF,TGTGCCAGCAGCGTGGGACAGGGGACGACCCTTGGAGCTTTCTTT
TRBV29-1,-,TRBJ1-4,-,CSVAWGPGGEKLFF,TGCAGCGTTGCTTGGGGGCCTGGGGGTGAAAAACTGTTTTTT
TRBV7-9,-,TRBJ2-1,-,CASSLEPYNEQFF,TGTGCCAGCAGCTTAGAGCCTTACAATGAGCAGTTCTTC
TRBV11-2,-,TRBJ1-1,-,CASSLDLRGNTEAFF,TGTGCCAGCAGCTTAGATCTCCGGGGTAACACTGAAGCTTTCTTT
TRBV2,-,TRBJ1-2,-,CAITQNYGYTF,TGTGCCATCACACAGAACTATGGCTACACCTTC
TRBV18,-,TRBJ2-2,-,CASSPQTPGTGELFF,TGTGCCAGCTCACCACAAACACCGGGAACCGGGGAGCTGTTTTTT
TRBV6-5,TRBD1,TRBJ1-1,-,CASTATGITEAFF,TGTGCCAGCACCGCGACAGGGATCACTGAAGCTTTCTTT
TRBV6-5,-,TRBJ1-1,-,CASSYSPGLNTEAFF,TGTGCCAGCAGTTACTCGCCAGGTTTGAACACTGAAGCTTTCTTT
TRBV28,TRBD1,TRBJ1-2,-,CASRETGGSNYGYTF,TGTGCCAGCAGGGAGACAGGGGGGTCTAACTATGGCTACACCTTC
TRBV6-5,TRBD1,TRBJ2-1,-,CASSLDTGVEQFF,TGTGCCAGCAGCCTAGATACAGGGGTTGAGCAGTTCTTC
TRBV5-8,TRBD2,TRBJ2-5,-,CASSLYGGAGETQYF,TGTGCCAGCAGCTTATACGGGGGGGCCGGAGAGACCCAGTACTTC
TRBV2,TRBD1,TRBJ1-4,-,CASSGSRDRAGSTNEKLFF,TGTGCCAGCAGCGGGAGCCGGGACAGGGCAGGTTCGACTAATGAAAAACTGTTTTTT
TRBV7-6,-,TRBJ1-6,-,CASSLRVSYNSPLHF,TGTGCCAGCAGCCTCCGGGTTTCATACAATTCACCCCTCCACTTT
TRBV29-1,TRBD1,TRBJ1-1,-,CSVGDSFSYTEAFF,TGCAGCGTTGGGGACAGTTTTTCGTACACTGAAGCTTTCTTT
TRBV3-1/TRBV3-2,TRBD2,TRBJ2-7,-,CASSYRTSGGAYEQYF,TGTGCCAGCAGCTATCGGACTAGCGGGGGGGCCTACGAGCAGTACTTC
TRBV28,-,TRBJ1-2,-,CASSSGSYGYTF,TGTGCCAGCAGTTCGGGAAGCTATGGCTACACCTTC
TRBV20-1,-,TRBJ1-1,-,CGKDTNTEAFF,TGCGGGAAGGACACGAACACTGAAGCTTTCTTT
TRBV7-9,TRBD1,TRBJ1-2,-,CASSSGQGALLKGYTF,TGTGCCAGCAGCTCAGGACAGGGGGCGCTTCTGAAAGGCTACACCTTC
TRBV18,-,TRBJ2-7,-,CASSPDRTSEQYF,TGTGCCAGCTCTCCCGACAGGACCAGCGAGCAGTACTTC
TRBV5-1,TRBD2,TRBJ2-2,-,CASRSAGIGTGELFF,TGCGCCAGCAGATCAGCGGGAATCGGGACCGGGGAGCTGTTTTTT
TRBV6-1,TRBD1,TRBJ1-4,-,CASSGGQGASYEKLFF,TGTGCCAGCAGTGGAGGACAGGGGGCGAGTTACGAAAAACTGTTTTTT
TRBV12-3/TRBV12-4,TRBD1,TRBJ1-2,-,CASSKNRGYGYTF,TGTGCCAGCAGCAAAAACAGGGGCTATGGCTACACCTTC
TRBV6-6,TRBD2,TRBJ2-3,-,CASRLGGGPADTQYF,TGTGCCAGCAGACTGGGGGGAGGGCCAGCAGATACGCAGTATTTT
TRBV5-1,TRBD2,TRBJ2-5,-,CASSLRTSGVGQQETQYF,TGCGCCAGCAGCTTGAGGACTAGCGGAGTAGGGCAACAAGAGACCCAGTACTTC
TRBV30,-,TRBJ1-2,-,CAWRARLPPNYGYTF,TGTGCCTGGAGAGCCAGGTTGCCACCCAACTATGGCTACACCTTC
TRBV4-2,-,TRBJ1-5,few,CASSRGGNSNQPQHF,TGTGCCAGCAGCCGTGGGGGCAATAGCAATCAGCCCCAGCATTTT
TRBV5-4,TRBD2,TRBJ2-1,once,CASSWPPSGGRYNEQFF,TGTGCCAGCAGCTGGCCCCCCTCCGGGGGGAGGTACAATGAGCAGTTCTTC
TRBV20-1,-,TRBJ1-1,-,CSASGGPKGSYSNTEAFF,TGCAGTGCTAGTGGTGGCCCAAAGGGGTCCTACTCAAACACTGAAGCTTTCTTT
TRBV6-5,-,TRBJ2-3,few,CASRLGRDSTDTQYF,TGTGCCAGCAGATTGGGGCGGGATAGCACAGATACGCAGTATTTT
TRBV3-1/TRBV3-2,TRBD1,TRBJ2-1,few,CASSSWDRVNNEQFF,TGTGCCAGCTCGAGCTGGGACAGGGTCAACAATGAGCAGTTCTTC